This entry concerns a single T cell receptor beta chain. Its specificity is not known. PCR was performed using 60 Vbeta and 13 Jbeta primers. Source study methods: A later analysis counted tens of millions of unique TCR beta chains, some 12 million shared. TCRdb keeps only in-frame clones here, not all; method: immunoSEQ multiplex PCR. From that table come the V and J calls and clone size; the DNA was used to work out D and trimming. The table lists 110,000 to 150,000 clones, over 70% of them singletons, with roughly 4.5% in the top ten. This entry belongs to a study of cytomegalovirus exposure and HLA in healthy donors. Findings of the study overall: Presence/absence analyses supposed approximately even sequencing depth among donors. Most subjects had HLA-A and HLA-B alleles reportedly predicted accurately by TCR beta sequences.

Sequencing input: PBMCs. The TCR was taken from a man between 40 and 49 years old in good health and CMV-seronegative.

As DNA, the CDR3 is TGTGCCAGCAGTTCCAACAGGGGGAGGCCCTACAATGAGCAGTTCTTC. Translated: CASSSNRGRPYNEQFF. The J gene is TRBJ2-1, the V gene TRBV28, with TRBD1 matching over 8 bases. V shed 4 bases and J 2 bases; nucleotides not matched to a gene: 7. Looked up from germline, CDR1 is MDHEN and CDR2 is SYDVKM. This CDR3 has 16 amino acids. The full variable domain, its missing parts supplied by reference TRBV28 and TRBJ2-1, is DVKVTQSSRYLVKRTGEKVFLECVQDMDHENMFWYRQDPGLGLRLIYFSYDVKMKEKGDIPEGYSVSREKKERFSLILESASTNQTSMYLCASSSNRGRPYNEQFFGPGTRLTVL.